This entry is about one T cell receptor beta chain. This specimen comes from a study of CD8 T cells in Susac syndrome. Random-hexamer reverse transcription was applied to roughly 0.5 to 1 ug RNA. TCRdb re-called the immunoSEQ multiplex PCR reads through MiXCR, storing one row per CDR3 protein. The table has 90,000 to 150,000 distinct CDR3 sequences, 85% to 95% seen once. Germline assignment: CDR1 LGHDT and CDR2 YNNKEL (reference sequence). V was shortened by 10 bases and J by 0 bases, with 13 bases between the two germline ends. The CDR3 runs 14 residues. This TCR derives from a human donor in good health. This chain connects TRBV3-1 to TRBJ2-1; tentatively, D is TRBD2 (6 bases). Sequencing was carried out using CD8+ T cells from PBMCs. CDR3 loop: CATRAGGSYNEQFF. In DNA, the CDR3 is TGTGCCACGAGGGCCGGGGGCTCCTACAATGAGCAGTTCTTC.